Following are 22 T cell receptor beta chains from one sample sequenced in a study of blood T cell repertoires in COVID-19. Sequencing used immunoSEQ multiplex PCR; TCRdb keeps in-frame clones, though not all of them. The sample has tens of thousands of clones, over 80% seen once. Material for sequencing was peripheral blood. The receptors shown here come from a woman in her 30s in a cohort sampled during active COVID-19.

CDR3 residues: CASSGPSGSYEQYF. CDR3 DNA: TGTGCCAGCAGCGGACCTAGCGGGAGTTACGAGCAGTACTTC. J is TRBJ2-7 and V is TRBV9; 10 bases are shared with TRBD2. The germline V gene has CDR1 SGDLS and CDR2 YYNGEE. CDR3 length equals 14 residues. V was pared by 3 bases and J by 4 bases, with 4 bases of the junction left unmatched.

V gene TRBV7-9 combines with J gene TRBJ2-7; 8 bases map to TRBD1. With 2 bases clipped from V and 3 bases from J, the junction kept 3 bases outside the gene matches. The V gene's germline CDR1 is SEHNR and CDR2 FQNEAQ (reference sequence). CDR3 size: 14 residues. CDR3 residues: CASSLRTGFYEQYF. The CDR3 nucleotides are TGTGCCAGCAGCTTACGGACAGGGTTCTACGAGCAGTACTTC.

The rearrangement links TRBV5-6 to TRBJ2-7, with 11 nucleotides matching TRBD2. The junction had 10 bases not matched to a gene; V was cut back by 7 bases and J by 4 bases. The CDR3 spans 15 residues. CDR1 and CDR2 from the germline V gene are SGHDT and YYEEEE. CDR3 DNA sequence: TGTGCCAGCCGCTCCCCGACTAGCGGGATATACGAGCAGTACTTC. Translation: CASRSPTSGIYEQYF. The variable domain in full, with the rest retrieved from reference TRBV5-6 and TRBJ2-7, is DAGVTQSPTHLIKTRGQQVTLRCSPKSGHDTVSWYQQALGQGPQFIFQYYEEEERQRGNFPDRFSGHQFPNYSSELNVNALLLGDSALYLCASRSPTSGIYEQYFGPGTRLTVT.

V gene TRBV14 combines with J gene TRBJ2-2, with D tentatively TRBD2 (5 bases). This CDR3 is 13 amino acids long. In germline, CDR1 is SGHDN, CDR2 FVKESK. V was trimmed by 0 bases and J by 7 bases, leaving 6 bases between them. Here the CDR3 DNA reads TGTGCCAGCAGCCAAGAAGAGGGCGGGGAGCTGTTTTTT. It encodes CASSQEEGGELFF.

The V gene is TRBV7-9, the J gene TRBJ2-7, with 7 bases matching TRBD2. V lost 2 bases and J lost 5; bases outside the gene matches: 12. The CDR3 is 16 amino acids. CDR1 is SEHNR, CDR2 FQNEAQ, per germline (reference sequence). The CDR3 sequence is CASSLSFSGGGHEQYF. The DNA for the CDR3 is TGTGCCAGCAGCTTATCTTTCTCGGGCGGGGGTCACGAGCAGTACTTC.

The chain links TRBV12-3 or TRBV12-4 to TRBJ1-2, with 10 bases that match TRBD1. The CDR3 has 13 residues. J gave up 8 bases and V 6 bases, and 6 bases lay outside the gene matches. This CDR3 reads CASSQTGGWGYTF. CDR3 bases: TGTGCCAGCAGCCAGACAGGGGGCTGGGGCTACACCTTC.

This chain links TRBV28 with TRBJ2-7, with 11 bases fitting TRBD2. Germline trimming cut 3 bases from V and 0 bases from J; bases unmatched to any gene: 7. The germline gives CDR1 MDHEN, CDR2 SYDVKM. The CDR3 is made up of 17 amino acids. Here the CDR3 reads CASSLWGTSGSSYEQYF. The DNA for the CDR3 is TGTGCCAGCAGTTTGTGGGGAACTAGCGGGAGCTCCTACGAGCAGTACTTC.

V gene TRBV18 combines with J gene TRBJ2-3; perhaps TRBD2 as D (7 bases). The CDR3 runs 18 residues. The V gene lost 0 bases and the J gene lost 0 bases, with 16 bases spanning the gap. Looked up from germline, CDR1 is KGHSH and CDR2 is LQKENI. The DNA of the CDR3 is TGTGCCAGCTCACCACCGGGGGCGGGAGACCCTAGCACAGATACGCAGTATTTT. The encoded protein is CASSPPGAGDPSTDTQYF.

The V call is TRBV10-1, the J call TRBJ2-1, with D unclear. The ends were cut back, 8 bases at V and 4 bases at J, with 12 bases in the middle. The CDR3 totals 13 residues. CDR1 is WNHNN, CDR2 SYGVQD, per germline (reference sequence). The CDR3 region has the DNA TGCGCCAGCTCCGACTCAACATACAATGAGCAGTTCTTC. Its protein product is CASSDSTYNEQFF.

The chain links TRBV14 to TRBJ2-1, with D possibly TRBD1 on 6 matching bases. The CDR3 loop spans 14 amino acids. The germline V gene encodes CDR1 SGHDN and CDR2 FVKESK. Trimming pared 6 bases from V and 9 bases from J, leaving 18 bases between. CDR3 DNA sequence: TGTGCCAGCAGGGGGGACATCTTCAGGGGTGAGCAGTTCTTC. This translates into CASRGDIFRGEQFF.

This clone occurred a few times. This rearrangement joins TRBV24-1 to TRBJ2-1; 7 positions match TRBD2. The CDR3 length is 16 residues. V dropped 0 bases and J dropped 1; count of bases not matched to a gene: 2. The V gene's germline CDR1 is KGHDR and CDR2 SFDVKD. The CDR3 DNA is TGTGCCACCAGTGATTTGGGCGGGAGTTCCTACAATGAGCAGTTCTTC. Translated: CATSDLGGSSYNEQFF.

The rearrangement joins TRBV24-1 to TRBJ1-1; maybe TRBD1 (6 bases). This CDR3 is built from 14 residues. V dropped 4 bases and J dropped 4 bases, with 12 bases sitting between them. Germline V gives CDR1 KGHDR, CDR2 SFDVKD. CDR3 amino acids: CATSDSQGPTEAFF. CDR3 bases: TGTGCCACCAGTGACAGTCAGGGGCCCACTGAAGCTTTCTTT.

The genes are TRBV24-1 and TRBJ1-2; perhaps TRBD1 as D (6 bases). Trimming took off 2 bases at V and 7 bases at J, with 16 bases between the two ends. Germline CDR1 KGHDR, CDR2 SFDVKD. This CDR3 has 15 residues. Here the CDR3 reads CATSDSNRDFGGYTF. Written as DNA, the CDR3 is TGTGCCACCAGTGATTCCAACAGGGATTTTGGTGGCTACACCTTC.

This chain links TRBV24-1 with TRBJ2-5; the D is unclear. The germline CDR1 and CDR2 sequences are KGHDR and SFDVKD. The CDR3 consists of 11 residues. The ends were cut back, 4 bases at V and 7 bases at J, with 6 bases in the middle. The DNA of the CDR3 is TGTGCCACCAGTGACACGAGGACCCAGTACTTC. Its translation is CATSDTRTQYF.

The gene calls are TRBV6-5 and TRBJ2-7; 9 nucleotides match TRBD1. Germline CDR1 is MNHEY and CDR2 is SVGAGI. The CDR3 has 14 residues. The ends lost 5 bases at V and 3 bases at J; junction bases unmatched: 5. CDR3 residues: CASSQRDRDYEQYF. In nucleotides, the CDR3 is TGTGCCAGCAGTCAAAGGGACAGGGACTACGAGCAGTACTTC.

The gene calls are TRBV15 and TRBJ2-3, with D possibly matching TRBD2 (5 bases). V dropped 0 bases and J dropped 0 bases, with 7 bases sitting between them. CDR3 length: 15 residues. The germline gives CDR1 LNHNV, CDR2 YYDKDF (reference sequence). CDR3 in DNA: TGTGCCACCAGCAGAGATAGAGGGAGCACAGATACGCAGTATTTT. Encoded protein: CATSRDRGSTDTQYF.

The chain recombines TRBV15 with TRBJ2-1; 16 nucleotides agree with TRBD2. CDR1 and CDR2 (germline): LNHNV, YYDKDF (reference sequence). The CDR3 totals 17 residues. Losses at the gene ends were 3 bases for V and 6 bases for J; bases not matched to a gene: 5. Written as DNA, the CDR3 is TGTGCCACCAGCAGGGGACTAGCGGGAGGGCCGAGCAATGAGCAGTTCTTC. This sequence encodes CATSRGLAGGPSNEQFF.

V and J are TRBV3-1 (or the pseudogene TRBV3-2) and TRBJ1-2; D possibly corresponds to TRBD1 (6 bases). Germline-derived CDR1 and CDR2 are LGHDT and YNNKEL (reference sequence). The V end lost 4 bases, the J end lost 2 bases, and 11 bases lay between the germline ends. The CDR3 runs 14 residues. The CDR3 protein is CASSLWGTNYGYTF. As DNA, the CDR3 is TGTGCCAGCAGCCTTTGGGGGACAAACTATGGCTACACCTTC.

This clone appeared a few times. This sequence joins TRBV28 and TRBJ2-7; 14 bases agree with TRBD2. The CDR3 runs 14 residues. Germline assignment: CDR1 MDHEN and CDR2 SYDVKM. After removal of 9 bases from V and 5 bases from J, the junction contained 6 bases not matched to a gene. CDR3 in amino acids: CASSGLAGVNEQYF. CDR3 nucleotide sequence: TGTGCCAGTTCGGGACTAGCGGGAGTGAACGAGCAGTACTTC.

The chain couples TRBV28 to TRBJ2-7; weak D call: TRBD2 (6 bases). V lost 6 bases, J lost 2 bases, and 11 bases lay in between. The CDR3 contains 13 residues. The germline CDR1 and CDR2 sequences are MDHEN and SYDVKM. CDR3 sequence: CASSPGGAYEQYF. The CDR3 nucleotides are TGTGCCAGCAGCCCCGGAGGGGCCTACGAGCAGTACTTC.

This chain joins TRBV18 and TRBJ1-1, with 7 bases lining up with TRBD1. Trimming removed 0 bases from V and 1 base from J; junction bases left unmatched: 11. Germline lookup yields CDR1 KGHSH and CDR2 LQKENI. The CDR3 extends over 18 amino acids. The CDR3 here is CASSPPTGVNIANTEAFF. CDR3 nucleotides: TGTGCCAGCTCACCACCCACAGGGGTAAACATTGCGAACACTGAAGCTTTCTTT.

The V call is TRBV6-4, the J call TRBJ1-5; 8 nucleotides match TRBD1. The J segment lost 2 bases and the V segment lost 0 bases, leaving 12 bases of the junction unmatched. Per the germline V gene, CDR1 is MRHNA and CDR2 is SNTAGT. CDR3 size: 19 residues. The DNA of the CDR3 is TGTGCCAGCAGTGACTCGAAAAATGGGCAGGGGGCTTGCAATCAGCCCCAGCATTTT. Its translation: CASSDSKNGQGACNQPQHF.